Sequencing of this T cell receptor beta chain was carried out in a study of T-cell memory formation after mild COVID-19. About the research overall: The TCR clusters were mostly specific to one donor. General study points: Later expanders leaned CD4+, whereas clones that contracted between day 15 and 85 were balanced CD4/CD8. Unconfirmed was the SARS-CoV-2 specificity of second-wave clones that peaked on day 37. Memory cells collected pre-infection included some clones that later responded, suggesting cross-reactive memory joined.

In this sample, this clonotype turned up once. No antigen is known for it. TCRdb passed the 5' RACE reads through MiXCR, listing each CDR3 protein once. The sample shows 1,500 to 2,000 distinct CDR3 sequences, almost 65% of them seen only once. The CDR3 sequence is 15 residues long. Per the germline V gene, CDR1 is MNHNS and CDR2 is SASEGT. Germline trimming cut 6 bases from V and 0 bases from J; bases unmatched to any gene: 4. Source material: PBMCs or a T cell subset sorted from them (not recorded which). The chain employs TRBV6-1 and TRBJ1-3, with 8 bases that match TRBD1. The origin of this receptor is an adult who had mild COVID-19 (a few samples of this study predate the infection). Cell type and time point are not known. The CDR3 coding sequence is TGTGCCAGCAGGGTACAGGGGGGCTCTGGAAACACCATATATTTT. Its protein product is CASRVQGGSGNTIYF.